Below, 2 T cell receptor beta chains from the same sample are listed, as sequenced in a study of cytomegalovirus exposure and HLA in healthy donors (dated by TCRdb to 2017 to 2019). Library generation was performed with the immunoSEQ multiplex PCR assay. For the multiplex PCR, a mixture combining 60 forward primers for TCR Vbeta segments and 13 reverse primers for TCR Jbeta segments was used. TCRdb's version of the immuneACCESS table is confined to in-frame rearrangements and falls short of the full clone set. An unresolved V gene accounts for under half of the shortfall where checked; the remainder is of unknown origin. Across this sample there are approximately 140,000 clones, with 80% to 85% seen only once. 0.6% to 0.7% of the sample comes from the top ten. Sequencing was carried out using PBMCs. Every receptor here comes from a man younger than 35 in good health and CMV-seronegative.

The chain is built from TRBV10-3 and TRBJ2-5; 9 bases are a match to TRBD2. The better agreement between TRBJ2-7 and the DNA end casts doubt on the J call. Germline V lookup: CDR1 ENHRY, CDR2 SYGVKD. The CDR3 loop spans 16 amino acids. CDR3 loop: CAIKRRLADSSYEQYF. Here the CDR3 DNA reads TGTGCCATCAAGCGCCGACTAGCGGATAGCTCCTACGAGCAGTACTTC.

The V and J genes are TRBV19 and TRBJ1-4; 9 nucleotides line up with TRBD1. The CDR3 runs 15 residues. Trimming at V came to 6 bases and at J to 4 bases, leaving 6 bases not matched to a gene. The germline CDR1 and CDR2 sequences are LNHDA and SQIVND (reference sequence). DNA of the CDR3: TGTGCCAGTAGATCGGGACAGGGAGTTAATGAAAAACTGTTTTTT. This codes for CASRSGQGVNEKLFF.